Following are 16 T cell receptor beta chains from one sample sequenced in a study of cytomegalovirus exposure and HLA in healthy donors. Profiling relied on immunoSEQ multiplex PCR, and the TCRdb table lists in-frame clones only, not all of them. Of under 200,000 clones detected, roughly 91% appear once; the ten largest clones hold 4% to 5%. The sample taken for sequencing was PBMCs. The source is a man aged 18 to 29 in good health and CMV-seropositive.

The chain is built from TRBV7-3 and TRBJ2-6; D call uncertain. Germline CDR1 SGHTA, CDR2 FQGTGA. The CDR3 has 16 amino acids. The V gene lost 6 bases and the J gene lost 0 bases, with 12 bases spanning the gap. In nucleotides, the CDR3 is TGTGCCAGCAGGTTAGAGGTTAGCTCTGGGGCCAACGTCCTGACTTTC. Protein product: CASRLEVSSGANVLTF.

The CDR3 protein is CSARTGYSGANVLTF. CDR3 DNA sequence: TGCAGCGCCCGGACAGGATACTCTGGGGCCAACGTCCTGACTTTC. This rearrangement joins TRBV29-1 to TRBJ2-6, with 7 positions matching TRBD1. CDR3 length: 15 residues. J lost 0 bases, V lost 7 bases, and 6 bases had no gene match. CDR1 is SQVTM, CDR2 ANQGSEA, per germline.

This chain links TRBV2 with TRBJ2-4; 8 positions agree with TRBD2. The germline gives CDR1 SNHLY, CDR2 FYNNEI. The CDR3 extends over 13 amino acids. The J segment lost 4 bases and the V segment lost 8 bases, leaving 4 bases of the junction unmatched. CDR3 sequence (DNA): TGTGCCAGCTTCGGACTAGCTAAAAACATTCAGTACTTC. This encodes CASFGLAKNIQYF.

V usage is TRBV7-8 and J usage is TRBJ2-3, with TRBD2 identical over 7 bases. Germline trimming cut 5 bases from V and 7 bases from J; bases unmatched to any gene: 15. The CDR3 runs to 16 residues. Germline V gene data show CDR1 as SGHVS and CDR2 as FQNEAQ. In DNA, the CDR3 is TGTGCCAGCAGCATCCTCGCGGCGGGAGCCCTACATACGCAGTATTTT. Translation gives CASSILAAGALHTQYF.

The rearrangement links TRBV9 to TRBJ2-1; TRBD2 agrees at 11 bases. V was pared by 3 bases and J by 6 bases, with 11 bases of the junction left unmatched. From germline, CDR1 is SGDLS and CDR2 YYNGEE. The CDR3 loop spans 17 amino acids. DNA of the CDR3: TGTGCCAGCAGCGATAAGTACGGGCTAGCGGGAGGCAATGAGCAGTTCTTC. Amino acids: CASSDKYGLAGGNEQFF.

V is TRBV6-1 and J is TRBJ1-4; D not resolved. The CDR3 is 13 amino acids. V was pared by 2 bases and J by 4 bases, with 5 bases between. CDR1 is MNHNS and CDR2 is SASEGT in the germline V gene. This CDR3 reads CASSENRNEKLFF. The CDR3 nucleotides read TGTGCCAGCAGTGAAAATCGTAATGAAAAACTGTTTTTT.

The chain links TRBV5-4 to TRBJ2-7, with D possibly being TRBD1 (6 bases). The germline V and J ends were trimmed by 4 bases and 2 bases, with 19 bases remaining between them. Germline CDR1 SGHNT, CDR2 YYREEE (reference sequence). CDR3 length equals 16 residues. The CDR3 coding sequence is TGTGCCAGCAGCCTGGGACCGCCAGGGGAACCCTACGAGCAGTACTTC. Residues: CASSLGPPGEPYEQYF.

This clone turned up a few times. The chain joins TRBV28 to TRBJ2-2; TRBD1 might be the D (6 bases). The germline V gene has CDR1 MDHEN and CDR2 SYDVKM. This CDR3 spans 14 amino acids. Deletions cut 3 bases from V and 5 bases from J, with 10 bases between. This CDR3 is CASSLDSLTGELFF. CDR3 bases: TGTGCCAGCAGTTTGGACAGTTTGACCGGGGAGCTGTTTTTT.

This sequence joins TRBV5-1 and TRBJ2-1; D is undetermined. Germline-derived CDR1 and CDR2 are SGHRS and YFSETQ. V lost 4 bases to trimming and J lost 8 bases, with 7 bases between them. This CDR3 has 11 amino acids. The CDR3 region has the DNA TGCGCCAGCAGCAGAGAACATGAGCAGTTCTTC. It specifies CASSREHEQFF.

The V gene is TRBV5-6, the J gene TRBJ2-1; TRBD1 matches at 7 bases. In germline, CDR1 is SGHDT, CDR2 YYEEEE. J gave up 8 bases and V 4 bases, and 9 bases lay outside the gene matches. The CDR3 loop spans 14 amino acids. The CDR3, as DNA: TGTGCCAGCAGCGGAGACAGGGCGGTGTATGAGCAGTTCTTC. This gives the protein CASSGDRAVYEQFF.

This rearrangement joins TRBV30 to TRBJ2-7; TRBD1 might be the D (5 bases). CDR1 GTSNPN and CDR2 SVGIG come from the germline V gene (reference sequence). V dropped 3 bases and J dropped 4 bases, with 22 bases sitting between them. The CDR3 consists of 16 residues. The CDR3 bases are TGTGCCTGGAGCTCCGCACACAGGCCTACCTTATACGAGCAGTACTTC. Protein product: CAWSSAHRPTLYEQYF.

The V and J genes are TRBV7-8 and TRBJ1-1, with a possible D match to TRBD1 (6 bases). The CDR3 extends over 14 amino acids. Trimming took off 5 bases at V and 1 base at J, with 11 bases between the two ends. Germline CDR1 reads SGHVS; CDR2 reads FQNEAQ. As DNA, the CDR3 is TGTGCCAGCAGCCCGGGACACCAGAACACTGAAGCTTTCTTT. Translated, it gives CASSPGHQNTEAFF.

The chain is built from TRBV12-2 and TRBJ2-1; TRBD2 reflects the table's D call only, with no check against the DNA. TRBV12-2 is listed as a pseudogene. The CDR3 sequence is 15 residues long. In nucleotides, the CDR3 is TGTGCAAGTCGCCCACGGACTCGCGATTACAATGAGCAGTTCTTC. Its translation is CASRPRTRDYNEQFF.

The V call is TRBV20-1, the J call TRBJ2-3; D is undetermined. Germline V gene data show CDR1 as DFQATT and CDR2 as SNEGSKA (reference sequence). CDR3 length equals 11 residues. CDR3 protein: CSLVDPDTQYF. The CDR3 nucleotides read TGCAGCCTAGTCGACCCAGATACGCAGTATTTT.

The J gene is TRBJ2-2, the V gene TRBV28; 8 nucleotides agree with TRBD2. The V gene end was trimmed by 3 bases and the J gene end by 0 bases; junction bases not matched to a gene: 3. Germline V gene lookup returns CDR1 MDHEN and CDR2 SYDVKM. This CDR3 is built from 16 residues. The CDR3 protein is CASSFYGRANTGELFF. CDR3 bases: TGTGCCAGCAGTTTTTACGGGAGGGCGAACACCGGGGAGCTGTTTTTT.

DNA of the CDR3: TGTGCCAGCAGTTACCGATTTCAGGATCGGAACACTGAAGCTTTCTTT. Its translation is CASSYRFQDRNTEAFF. V usage is TRBV6-5 and J usage is TRBJ1-1; D is unclear. Deletions cut 2 bases from V and 1 base from J, with 14 bases between. The CDR3 sequence is 16 residues long. Germline lookup yields CDR1 MNHEY and CDR2 SVGAGI.